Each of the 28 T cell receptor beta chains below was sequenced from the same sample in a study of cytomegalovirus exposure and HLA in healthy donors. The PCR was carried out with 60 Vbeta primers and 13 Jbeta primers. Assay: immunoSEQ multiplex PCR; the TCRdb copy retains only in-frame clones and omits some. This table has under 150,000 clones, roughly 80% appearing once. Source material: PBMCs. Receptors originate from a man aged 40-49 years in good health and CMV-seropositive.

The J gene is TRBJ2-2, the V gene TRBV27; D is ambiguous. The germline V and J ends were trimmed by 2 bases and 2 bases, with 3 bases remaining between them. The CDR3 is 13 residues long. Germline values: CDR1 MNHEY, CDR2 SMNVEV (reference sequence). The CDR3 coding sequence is TGTGCCAGCAGTTTACTTAACACCGGGGAGCTGTTTTTT. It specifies CASSLLNTGELFF.

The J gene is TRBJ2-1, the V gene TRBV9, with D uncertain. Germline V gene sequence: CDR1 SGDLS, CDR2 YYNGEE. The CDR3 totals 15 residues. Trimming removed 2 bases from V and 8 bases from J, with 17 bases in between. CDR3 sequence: CASSVNGGNGYEQFF. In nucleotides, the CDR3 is TGTGCCAGCAGCGTTAATGGCGGAAACGGGTATGAGCAGTTCTTC.

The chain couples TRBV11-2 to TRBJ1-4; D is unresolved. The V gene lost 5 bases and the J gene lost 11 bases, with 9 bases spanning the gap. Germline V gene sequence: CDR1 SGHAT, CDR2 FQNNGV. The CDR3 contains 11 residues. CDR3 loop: CASSPGGKLFF. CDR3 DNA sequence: TGTGCCAGCAGCCCCGGAGGGAAACTGTTTTTT.

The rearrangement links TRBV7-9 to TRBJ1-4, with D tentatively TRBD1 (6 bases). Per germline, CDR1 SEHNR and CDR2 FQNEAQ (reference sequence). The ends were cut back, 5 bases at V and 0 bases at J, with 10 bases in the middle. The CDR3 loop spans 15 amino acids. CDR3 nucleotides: TGTGCCAGCAGCCGGACAGAGGCAACTAATGAAAAACTGTTTTTT. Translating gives CASSRTEATNEKLFF.

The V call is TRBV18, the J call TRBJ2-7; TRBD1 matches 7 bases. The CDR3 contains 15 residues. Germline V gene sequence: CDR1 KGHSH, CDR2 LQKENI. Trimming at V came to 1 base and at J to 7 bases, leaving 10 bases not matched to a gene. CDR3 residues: CASSPQRTGDPEQYF. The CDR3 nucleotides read TGTGCCAGCTCACCACAGCGGACAGGAGATCCGGAGCAGTACTTC.

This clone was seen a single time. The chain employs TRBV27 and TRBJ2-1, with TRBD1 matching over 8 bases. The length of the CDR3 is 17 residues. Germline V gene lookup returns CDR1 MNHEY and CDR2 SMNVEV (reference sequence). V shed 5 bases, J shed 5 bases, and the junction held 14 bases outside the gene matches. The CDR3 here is CASSARNPGGPNNEQFF. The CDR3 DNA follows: TGTGCCAGCAGTGCAAGAAATCCAGGGGGCCCAAACAATGAGCAGTTCTTC.

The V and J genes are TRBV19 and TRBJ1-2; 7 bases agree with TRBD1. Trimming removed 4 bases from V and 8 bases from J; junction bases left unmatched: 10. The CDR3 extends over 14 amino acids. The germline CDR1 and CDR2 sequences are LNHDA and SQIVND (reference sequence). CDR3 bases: TGTGCCAGTAGTACCCATTCCAGGGGGGACGGCTACACCTTC. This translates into CASSTHSRGDGYTF.

The CDR3 coding sequence is TGTGCCAGCAGTTACTCGCCAGGATACCCTAACGAGCAGTACTTC. It yields the protein CASSYSPGYPNEQYF. The genes are TRBV6-5 and TRBJ2-7; D is ambiguous. CDR1 and CDR2 from the germline V gene are MNHEY and SVGAGI. This CDR3 contains 15 residues. V was cut by 0 bases and J by 5 bases, with 14 bases left in between.

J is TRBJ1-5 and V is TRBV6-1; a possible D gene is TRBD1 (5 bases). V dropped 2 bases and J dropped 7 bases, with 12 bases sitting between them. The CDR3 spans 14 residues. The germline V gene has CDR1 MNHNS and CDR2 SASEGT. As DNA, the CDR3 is TGTGCCAGCAGTGAATGGAGGGGTGGACAGCCCCAGCATTTT. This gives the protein CASSEWRGGQPQHF.

The CDR3 DNA reads TGTGCCAGCACGGGACAGAGCTACGGAGCTAACTATGGCTACACCTTC. Protein sequence: CASTGQSYGANYGYTF. The rearrangement links TRBV2 to TRBJ1-2; 7 nucleotides agree with TRBD1. The CDR3 contains 16 residues. The J segment lost 0 bases and the V segment lost 7 bases, leaving 11 bases of the junction unmatched. Germline CDR1 is SNHLY and CDR2 is FYNNEI.

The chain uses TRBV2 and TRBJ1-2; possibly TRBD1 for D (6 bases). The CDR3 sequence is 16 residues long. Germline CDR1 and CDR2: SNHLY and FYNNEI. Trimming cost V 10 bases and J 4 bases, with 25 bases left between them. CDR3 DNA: TGTGCCAACACGTTTGGGGGCAGGTGGAGCTCCTATGGCTACACCTTC. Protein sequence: CANTFGGRWSSYGYTF.

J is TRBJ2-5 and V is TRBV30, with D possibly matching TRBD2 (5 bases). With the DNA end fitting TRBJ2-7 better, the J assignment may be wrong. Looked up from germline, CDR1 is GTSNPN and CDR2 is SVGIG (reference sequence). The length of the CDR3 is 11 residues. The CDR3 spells CAWNAGYEQYF. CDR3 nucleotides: TGTGCCTGGAACGCGGGCTACGAGCAGTACTTC.

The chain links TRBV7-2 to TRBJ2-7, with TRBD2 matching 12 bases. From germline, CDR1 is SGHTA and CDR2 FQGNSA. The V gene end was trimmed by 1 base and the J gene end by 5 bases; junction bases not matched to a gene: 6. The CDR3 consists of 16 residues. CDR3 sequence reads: CASSLDASGRAHEQYF. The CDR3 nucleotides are TGTGCCAGCAGCTTAGACGCTAGCGGGAGGGCCCACGAGCAGTACTTC.

CDR3 nucleotide sequence: TGCGCCAGCAGCCAAGCAAGGAACAGGGACACTGAAGCTTTCTTT. It codes for CASSQARNRDTEAFF. The V call is TRBV4-3, the J call TRBJ1-1; TRBD1 is a possible D gene (6 bases). Trimming pared 1 base from V and 3 bases from J, leaving 12 bases between. CDR1 is LGHNA, CDR2 YSLEER, per germline. The CDR3 spans 15 residues.

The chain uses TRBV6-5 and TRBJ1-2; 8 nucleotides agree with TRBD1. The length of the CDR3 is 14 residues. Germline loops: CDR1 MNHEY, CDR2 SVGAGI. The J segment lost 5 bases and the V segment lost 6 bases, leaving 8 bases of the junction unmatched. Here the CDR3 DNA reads TGTGCCAGCAGCCCGGGACAGGAGACTTATGGCTACACCTTC. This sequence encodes CASSPGQETYGYTF.

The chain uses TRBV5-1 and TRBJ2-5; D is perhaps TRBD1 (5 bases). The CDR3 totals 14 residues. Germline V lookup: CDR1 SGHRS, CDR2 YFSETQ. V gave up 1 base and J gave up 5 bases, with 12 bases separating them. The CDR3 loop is CASSLRGPGETQYF. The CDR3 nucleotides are TGCGCCAGCAGCTTGCGAGGACCAGGGGAGACCCAGTACTTC.

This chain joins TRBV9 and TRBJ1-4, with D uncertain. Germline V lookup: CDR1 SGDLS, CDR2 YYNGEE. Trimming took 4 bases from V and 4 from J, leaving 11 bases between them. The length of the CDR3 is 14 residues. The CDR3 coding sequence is TGTGCCAGCAGCCCCGCCGCAGTTAATGAAAAACTGTTTTTT. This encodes CASSPAAVNEKLFF.

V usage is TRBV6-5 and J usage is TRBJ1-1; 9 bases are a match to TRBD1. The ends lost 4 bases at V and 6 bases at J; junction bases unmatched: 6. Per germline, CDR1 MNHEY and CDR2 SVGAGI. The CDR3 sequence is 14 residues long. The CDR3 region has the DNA TGTGCCAGCAGTTTCGGGACAGGGATGTCTGAAGCTTTCTTT. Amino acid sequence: CASSFGTGMSEAFF.

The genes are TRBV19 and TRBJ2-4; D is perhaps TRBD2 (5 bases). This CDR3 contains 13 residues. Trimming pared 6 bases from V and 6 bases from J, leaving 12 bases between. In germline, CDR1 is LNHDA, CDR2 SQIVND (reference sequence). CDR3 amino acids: CASRKPAANIQYF. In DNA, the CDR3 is TGTGCCAGTAGAAAACCAGCGGCAAACATTCAGTACTTC.

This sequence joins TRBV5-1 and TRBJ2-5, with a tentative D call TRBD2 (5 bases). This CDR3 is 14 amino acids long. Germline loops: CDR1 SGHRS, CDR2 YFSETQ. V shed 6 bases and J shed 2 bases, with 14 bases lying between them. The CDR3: CASTTRPGQETQYF. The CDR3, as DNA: TGCGCCAGCACTACCCGCCCGGGGCAAGAGACCCAGTACTTC.

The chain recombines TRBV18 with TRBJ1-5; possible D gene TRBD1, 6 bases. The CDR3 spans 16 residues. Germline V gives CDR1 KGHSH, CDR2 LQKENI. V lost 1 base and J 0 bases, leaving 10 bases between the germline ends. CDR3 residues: CASSPQGGYSNQPQHF. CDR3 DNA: TGTGCCAGCTCACCACAGGGGGGGTATAGCAATCAGCCCCAGCATTTT.

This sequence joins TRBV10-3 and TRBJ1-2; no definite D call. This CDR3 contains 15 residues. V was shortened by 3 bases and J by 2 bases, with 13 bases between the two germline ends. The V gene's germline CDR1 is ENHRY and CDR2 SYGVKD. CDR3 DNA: TGTGCCATCAGTGACACGACGTTGGGCAACTATGGCTACACCTTC. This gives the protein CAISDTTLGNYGYTF.

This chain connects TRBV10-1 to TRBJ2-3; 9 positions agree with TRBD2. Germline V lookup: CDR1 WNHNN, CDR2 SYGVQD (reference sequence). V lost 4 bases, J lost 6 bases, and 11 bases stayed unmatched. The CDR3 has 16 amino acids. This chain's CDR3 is CASSGAQAGGHDTQYF. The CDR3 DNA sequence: TGCGCCAGCAGTGGAGCCCAGGCGGGAGGGCATGATACGCAGTATTTT.

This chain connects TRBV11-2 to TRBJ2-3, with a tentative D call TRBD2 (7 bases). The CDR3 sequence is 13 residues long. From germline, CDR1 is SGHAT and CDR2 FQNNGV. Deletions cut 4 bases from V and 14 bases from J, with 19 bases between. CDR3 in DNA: TGTGCCAGCAGCTCTGACAGGACTAGTCCGCGGTATTTT. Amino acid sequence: CASSSDRTSPRYF.

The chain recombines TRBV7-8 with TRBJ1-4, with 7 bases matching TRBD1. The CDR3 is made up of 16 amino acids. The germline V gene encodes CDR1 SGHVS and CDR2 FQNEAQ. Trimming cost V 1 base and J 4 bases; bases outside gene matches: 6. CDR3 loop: CASSLESDRVNEKLFF. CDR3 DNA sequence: TGTGCCAGCAGCTTAGAATCTGACAGGGTTAATGAAAAACTGTTTTTT.

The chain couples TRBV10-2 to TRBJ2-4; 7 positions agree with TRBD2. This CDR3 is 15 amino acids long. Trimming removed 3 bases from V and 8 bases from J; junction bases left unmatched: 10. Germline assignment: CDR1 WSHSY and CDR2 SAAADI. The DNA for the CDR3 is TGCGCCAGCAGTGACCCTCGGCAGGGAGGGGACATTCAGTACTTC. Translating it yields CASSDPRQGGDIQYF.

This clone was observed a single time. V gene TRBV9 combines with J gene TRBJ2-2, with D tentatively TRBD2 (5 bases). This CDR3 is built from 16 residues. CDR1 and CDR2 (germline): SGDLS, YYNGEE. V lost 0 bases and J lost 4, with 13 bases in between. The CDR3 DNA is TGTGCCAGCAGCGTAGCTCTAGCAGGAGCCACCGGGGAGCTGTTTTTT. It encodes CASSVALAGATGELFF.

As DNA, the CDR3 is TGTGCCAGCAGCCAGCAGGGGGGCAATTCACCCCTCCACTTT. Its protein product is CASSQQGGNSPLHF. This chain joins TRBV5-6 and TRBJ1-6, with 7 nucleotides matching TRBD1. Germline V gives CDR1 SGHDT, CDR2 YYEEEE. The CDR3 runs to 14 residues. The V gene end was trimmed by 4 bases and the J gene end by 7 bases; junction bases not matched to a gene: 5.